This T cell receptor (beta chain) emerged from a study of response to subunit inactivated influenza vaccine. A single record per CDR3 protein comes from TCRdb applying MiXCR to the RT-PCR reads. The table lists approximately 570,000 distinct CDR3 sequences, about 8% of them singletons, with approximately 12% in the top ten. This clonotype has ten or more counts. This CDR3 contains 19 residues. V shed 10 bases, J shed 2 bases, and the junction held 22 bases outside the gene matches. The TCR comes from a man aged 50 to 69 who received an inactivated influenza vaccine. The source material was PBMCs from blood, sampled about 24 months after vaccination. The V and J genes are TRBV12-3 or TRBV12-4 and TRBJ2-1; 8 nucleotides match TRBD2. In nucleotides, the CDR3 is TGTGCCATCTGTTTCGGGCCTGTCGGCGGGAGGATACCCTACAATGAGCAGTTCTTC. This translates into CAICFGPVGGRIPYNEQFF.